The clone carrying this T cell receptor (beta chain) was counted a single time. Its antigen is still unknown. This sample stems from a study of T cell responses to AZD1222 COVID-19 vaccine. Across the whole study: Both about-4-week and about-12-week second-dose recipients were combined. Study-level findings and limits: Sampling captured repertoires only after the peak T cell response. Nearly half of spike-specific TCRs reportedly go after variant regions that carry no mutations. CD4 TCRs associated with vaccination spanned spike, dominating at 160-218 and 743-854.

Germline assignment: CDR1 MNHNY and CDR2 SVGAGI (reference sequence). V was clipped by 6 bases and J by 3 bases, with 8 bases between them. This CDR3 contains 12 residues. Here immunoSEQ multiplex PCR was the method, and the copy in TCRdb shows in-frame clones only, minus some. The table lists approximately 150,000 clones, approximately 92% of them singletons. The sequencing used peripheral blood, collected on day 0 of AZD1222 vaccination. The chain combines TRBV6-6 with TRBJ1-2; D is uncertain. The source of this sequence is an adult in good health. The CDR3 region is CASSHRDYGYTF. DNA of the CDR3: TGTGCCAGCAGCCATCGGGACTATGGCTACACCTTC.